In its sample, the clone carrying this T cell receptor (beta chain) was seen a few times. Per the study methods: Nucleated cell counts were estimated from reference gene primer amplification. Clones were read by immunoSEQ multiplex PCR, and TCRdb kept only the in-frame ones, dropping some. That table supplies the V and J calls and clone size; D and trimming were determined from the DNA. This table has approximately 110,000 clones, more than 85% appearing once. V was clipped by 9 bases and J by 1 base, with 12 bases between them. Germline lookup yields CDR1 SGHTA and CDR2 FQGNSA. The CDR3 sequence is 14 residues long. This sample was taken from a study of blood T cell repertoires in COVID-19.

This clonotype was sampled from a man in his forties or fifties with COVID-19, enrolled during active disease. The chain links TRBV7-2 to TRBJ2-2; TRBD2 might be the D (5 bases). Sequencing input: peripheral blood. CDR3 residues: CASLRELNTGELFF. The CDR3 DNA follows: TGTGCCAGTCTCCGGGAATTGAACACCGGGGAGCTGTTTTTT.